Described below is a single T cell receptor beta chain sequence and its context. Sequencing was performed with immunoSEQ multiplex PCR; in TCRdb, only in-frame clones are kept and a portion is missing. The table shows 140,000 or so clones, with over 80% occurring only once. The data stem from a study of blood T cell repertoires in COVID-19. Study details: PBMCs, B-cell-depleted T cells, or T cells were the source of the cDNA or gDNA that made up the material.

Germline CDR1 is SGHTA and CDR2 is FQGNSA. The CDR3 length is 17 residues. The ends were cut back, 4 bases at V and 0 bases at J, with 18 bases in the middle. The chain links TRBV7-2 to TRBJ1-1, with unresolved D. This sequence originates from a man aged 50 to 59 who had recovered from COVID-19. The sequencing input was peripheral blood. CDR3: CASSSIWSFQVNTEAFF. The CDR3 bases are TGTGCCAGCAGCTCCATATGGTCCTTTCAGGTGAACACTGAAGCTTTCTTT.